A selection of T cell receptor beta chains follows, all from one sample in a study of T-cell memory formation after mild COVID-19. Using its own MiXCR run on the 5' RACE reads, TCRdb lists one record per CDR3 protein. The table has 200,000 to 300,000 distinct CDR3 sequences, 16% seen once. The material sequenced was PBMCs or a T cell subset sorted from them (not recorded which). The receptors here all came from a man between 18 and 29 years old who had mild COVID-19 (a few samples of this study predate the infection). Cell type and time point are not known. Both conserved end residues are part of each CDR3. A D gene is named only where the DNA matches it firmly. Only some rows state a clone size, as once, few, many or a class for expanded clones.

CASRRDSANEKLFF,TGTGCCAGTAGGCGGGACAGTGCTAATGAAAAACTGTTTTTT,TRBD1,TRBV12-3/TRBV12-4,TRBJ1-4,-
CASSLGTGGYEKLFF,TGTGCCAGCAGCTTGGGGACAGGGGGCTATGAAAAACTGTTTTTT,TRBD1,TRBV7-2,TRBJ1-4,-
CASSRGGNYGYTF,TGTGCCAGCAGTCGAGGGGGCAACTATGGCTACACCTTC,TRBD1,TRBV6-2/TRBV6-3,TRBJ1-2,few
CASSPRLLSGEQYF,TGTGCCAGCAGCCCCCGACTCCTCTCGGGCGAGCAGTACTTC,-,TRBV7-9,TRBJ2-7,-
CASRGPIQETQYF,TGCGCCAGTAGAGGACCTATCCAAGAGACCCAGTACTTC,-,TRBV10-2,TRBJ2-5,few
CASSFGDRDAGELFF,TGCGCCAGCAGCTTCGGGGACAGAGATGCCGGGGAGCTGTTTTTT,TRBD1,TRBV5-1,TRBJ2-2,few
CASSLAGRYTF,TGTGCCAGCAGTTTAGCTGGACGCTACACCTTC,-,TRBV12-3/TRBV12-4,TRBJ1-2,-
CASSLTGVRNTEAFF,TGCGCCAGCAGCTTGACAGGGGTACGGAACACTGAAGCTTTCTTT,TRBD1,TRBV5-1,TRBJ1-1,-
CATPTSGNQDTEAFF,TGTGCCACCCCCACCTCAGGGAATCAGGACACTGAAGCTTTCTTT,-,TRBV24-1,TRBJ1-1,few
CASSPGGENIQYF,TGCGCCAGCAGTCCGGGGGGGGAAAACATTCAGTACTTC,TRBD2,TRBV5-1,TRBJ2-4,-
CASSPRLKTQYF,TGTGCCAGCAGCCCTCGGTTGAAGACCCAGTACTTC,-,TRBV12-3/TRBV12-4,TRBJ2-5,few
CASRNTAGGAPHEQFF,TGTGCCAGCAGGAACACAGCGGGGGGGGCCCCACATGAGCAGTTCTTC,TRBD2,TRBV12-3/TRBV12-4,TRBJ2-1,few